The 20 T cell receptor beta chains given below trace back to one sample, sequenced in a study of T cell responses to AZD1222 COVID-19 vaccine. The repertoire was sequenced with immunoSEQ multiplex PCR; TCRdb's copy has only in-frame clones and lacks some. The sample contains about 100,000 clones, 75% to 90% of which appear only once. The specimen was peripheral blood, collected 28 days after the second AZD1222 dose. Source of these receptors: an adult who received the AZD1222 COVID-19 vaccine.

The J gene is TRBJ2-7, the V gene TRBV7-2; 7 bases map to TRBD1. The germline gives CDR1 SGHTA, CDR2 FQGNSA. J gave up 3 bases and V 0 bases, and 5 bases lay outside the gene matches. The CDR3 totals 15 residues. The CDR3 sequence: CASSLAETGFYEQYF. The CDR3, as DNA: TGTGCCAGCAGCTTAGCTGAGACAGGGTTCTACGAGCAGTACTTC. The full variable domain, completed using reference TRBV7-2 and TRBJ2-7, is GAGVSQSPSNKVTEKGKDVELRCDPISGHTALYWYRQSLGQGLEFLIYFQGNSAPDKSGLPSDRFSAERTGGSVSTLTIQRTQQEDSAVYLCASSLAETGFYEQYFGPGTRLTVT.

The CDR3: CASTGDPVGYTF. In DNA form, the CDR3 reads TGTGCCAGCACAGGGGATCCTGTTGGCTACACCTTC. V gene TRBV2 combines with J gene TRBJ1-2; perhaps TRBD1 as D (6 bases). The germline V and J ends were trimmed by 7 bases and 7 bases, with 13 bases remaining between them. Germline V gene lookup returns CDR1 SNHLY and CDR2 FYNNEI. The CDR3 extends over 12 amino acids.

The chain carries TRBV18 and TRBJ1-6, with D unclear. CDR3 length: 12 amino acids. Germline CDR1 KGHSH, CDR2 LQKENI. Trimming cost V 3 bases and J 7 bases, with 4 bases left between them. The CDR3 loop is CASSPGNSPLHF. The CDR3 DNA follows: TGTGCCAGCTCACCCGGAAATTCACCCCTCCACTTT.

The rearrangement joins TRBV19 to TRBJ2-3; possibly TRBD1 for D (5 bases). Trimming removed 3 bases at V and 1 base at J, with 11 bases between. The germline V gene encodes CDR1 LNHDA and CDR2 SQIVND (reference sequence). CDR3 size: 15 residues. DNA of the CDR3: TGTGCCAGTAGTATTTTTGGGGCCGGCACAGATACGCAGTATTTT. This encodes CASSIFGAGTDTQYF.

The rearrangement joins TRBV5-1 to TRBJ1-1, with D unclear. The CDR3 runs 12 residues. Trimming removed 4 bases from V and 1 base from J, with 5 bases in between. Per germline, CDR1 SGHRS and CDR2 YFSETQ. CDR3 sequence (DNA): TGCGCCAGCAGCAACAAGAACACTGAAGCTTTCTTT. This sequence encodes CASSNKNTEAFF.

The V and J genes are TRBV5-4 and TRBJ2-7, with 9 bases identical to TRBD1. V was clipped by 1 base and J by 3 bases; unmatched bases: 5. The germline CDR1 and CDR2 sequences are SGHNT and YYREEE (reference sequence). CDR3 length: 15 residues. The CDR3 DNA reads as TGTGCCAGCAGCTTGTATGTGGACAGGGGCTACGAGCAGTACTTC. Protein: CASSLYVDRGYEQYF.

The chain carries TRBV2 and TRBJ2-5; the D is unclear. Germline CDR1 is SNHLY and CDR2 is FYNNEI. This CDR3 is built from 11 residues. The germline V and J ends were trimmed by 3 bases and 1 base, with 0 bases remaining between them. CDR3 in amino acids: CASSDQETQYF. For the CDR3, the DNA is TGTGCCAGCAGTGACCAAGAGACCCAGTACTTC.

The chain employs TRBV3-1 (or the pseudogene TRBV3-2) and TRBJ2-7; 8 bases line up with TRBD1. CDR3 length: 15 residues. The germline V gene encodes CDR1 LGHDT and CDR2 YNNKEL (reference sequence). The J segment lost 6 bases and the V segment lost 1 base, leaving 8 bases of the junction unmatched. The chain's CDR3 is CASSQGGQVTGEQYF. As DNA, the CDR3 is TGTGCCAGCAGCCAAGGGGGACAGGTAACAGGCGAGCAGTACTTC.

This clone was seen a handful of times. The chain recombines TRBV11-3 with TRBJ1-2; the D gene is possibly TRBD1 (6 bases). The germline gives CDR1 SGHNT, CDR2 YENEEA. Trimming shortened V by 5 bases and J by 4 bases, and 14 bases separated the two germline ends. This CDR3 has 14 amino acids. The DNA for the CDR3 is TGTGCCAGCAGCCGAATTAGGGGGGTCTATGGCTACACCTTC. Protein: CASSRIRGVYGYTF.

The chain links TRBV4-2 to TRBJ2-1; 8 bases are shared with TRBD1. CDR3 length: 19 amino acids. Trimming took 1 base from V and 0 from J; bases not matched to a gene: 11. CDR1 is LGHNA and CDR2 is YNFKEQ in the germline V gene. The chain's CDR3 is CASSQVARGLLFSYNEQFF. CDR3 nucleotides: TGTGCCAGCAGCCAAGTGGCCAGGGGGCTCCTTTTCTCCTACAATGAGCAGTTCTTC.

The DNA of the CDR3 is TGCGCCAGCAGCCAAGTGGAGGAGGGCTCTGGAAACACCATATATTTT. It yields the protein CASSQVEEGSGNTIYF. This chain links TRBV4-1 with TRBJ1-3, with unresolved D. The CDR3 covers 16 residues. The germline gives CDR1 MGHRA, CDR2 YSYEKL. V gave up 1 base and J gave up 0 bases, with 10 bases separating them.

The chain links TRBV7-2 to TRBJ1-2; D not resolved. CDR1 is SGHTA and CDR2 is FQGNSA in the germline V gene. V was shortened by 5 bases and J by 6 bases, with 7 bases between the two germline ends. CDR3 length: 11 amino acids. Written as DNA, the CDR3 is TGTGCCAGCAGCAGTTGGGATGGCTACACCTTC. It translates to CASSSWDGYTF.

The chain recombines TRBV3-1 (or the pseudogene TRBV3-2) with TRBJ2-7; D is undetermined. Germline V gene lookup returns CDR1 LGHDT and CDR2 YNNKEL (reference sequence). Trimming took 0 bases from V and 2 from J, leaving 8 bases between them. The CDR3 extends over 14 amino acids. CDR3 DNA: TGTGCCAGCAGCCAAGAGGTAGGAACCTACGAGCAGTACTTC. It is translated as CASSQEVGTYEQYF.

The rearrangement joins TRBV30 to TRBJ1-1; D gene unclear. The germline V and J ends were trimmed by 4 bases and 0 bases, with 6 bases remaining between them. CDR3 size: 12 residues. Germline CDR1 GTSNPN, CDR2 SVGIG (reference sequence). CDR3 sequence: CAWTGMNTEAFF. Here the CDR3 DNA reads TGTGCCTGGACAGGAATGAACACTGAAGCTTTCTTT.

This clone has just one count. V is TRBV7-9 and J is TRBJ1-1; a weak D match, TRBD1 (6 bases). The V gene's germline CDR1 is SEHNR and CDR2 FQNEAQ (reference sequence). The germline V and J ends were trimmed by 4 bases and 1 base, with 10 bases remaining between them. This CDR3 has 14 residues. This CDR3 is CASSWGHGNTEAFF. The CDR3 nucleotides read TGTGCCAGCAGCTGGGGACACGGGAACACTGAAGCTTTCTTT. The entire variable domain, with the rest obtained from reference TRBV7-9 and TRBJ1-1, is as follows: DTGVSQNPRHKITKRGQNVTFRCDPISEHNRLYWYRQTLGQGPEFLTYFQNEAQLEKSRLLSDRFSAERPKGSFSTLEIQRTEQGDSAMYLCASSWGHGNTEAFFGQGTRLTVV.

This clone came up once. CDR3 sequence: CASSPPPGQGMYGYTF. The CDR3 nucleotides are TGTGCCAGCAGCCCCCCGCCGGGACAGGGGATGTATGGCTACACCTTC. The chain joins TRBV4-2 to TRBJ1-2; TRBD1 agrees at 10 bases. After removal of 4 bases from V and 5 bases from J, the junction contained 10 bases not matched to a gene. Germline values: CDR1 LGHNA, CDR2 YNFKEQ. The length of the CDR3 is 16 residues.

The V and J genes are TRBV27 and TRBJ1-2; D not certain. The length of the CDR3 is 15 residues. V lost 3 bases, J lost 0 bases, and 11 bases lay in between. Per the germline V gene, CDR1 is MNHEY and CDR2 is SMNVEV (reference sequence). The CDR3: CASSLGGFPNYGYTF. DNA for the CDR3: TGTGCCAGCAGTTTGGGCGGGTTTCCTAACTATGGCTACACCTTC.

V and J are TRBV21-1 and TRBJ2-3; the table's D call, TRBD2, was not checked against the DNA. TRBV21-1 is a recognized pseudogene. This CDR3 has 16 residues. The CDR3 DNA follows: TGTGCCAGCAGCAACCGGGCTAGCGGGAGGGCAGATACGCAGTATTTT. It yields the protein CASSNRASGRADTQYF.

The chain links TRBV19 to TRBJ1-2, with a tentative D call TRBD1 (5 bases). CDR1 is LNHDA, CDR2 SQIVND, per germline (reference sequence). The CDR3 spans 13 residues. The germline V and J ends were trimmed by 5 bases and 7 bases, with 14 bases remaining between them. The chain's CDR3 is CASSSFREGGYTF. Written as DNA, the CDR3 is TGTGCCAGTAGTTCCTTCAGGGAGGGTGGCTACACCTTC.

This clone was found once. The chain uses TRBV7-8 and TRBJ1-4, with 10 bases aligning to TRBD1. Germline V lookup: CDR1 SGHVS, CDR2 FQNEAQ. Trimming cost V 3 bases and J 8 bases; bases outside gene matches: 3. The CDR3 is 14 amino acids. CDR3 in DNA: TGTGCCAGCAGCTTGGGACAGGGGTACGAAAAACTGTTTTTT. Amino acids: CASSLGQGYEKLFF.